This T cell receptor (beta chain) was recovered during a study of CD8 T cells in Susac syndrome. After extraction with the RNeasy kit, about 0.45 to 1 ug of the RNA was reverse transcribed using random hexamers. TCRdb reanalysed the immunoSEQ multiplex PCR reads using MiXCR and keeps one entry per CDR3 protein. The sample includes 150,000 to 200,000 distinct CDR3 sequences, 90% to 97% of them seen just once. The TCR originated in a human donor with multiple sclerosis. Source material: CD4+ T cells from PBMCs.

CDR3 coding DNA: TGTGCCAGCAGTTTTGCCCGGACAGGCCCGGGCGAGCAGTACTTC. Translating it yields CASSFARTGPGEQYF. V usage is TRBV27 and J usage is TRBJ2-7, with 7 bases fitting TRBD1. CDR1 is MNHEY and CDR2 is SMNVEV in the germline V gene (reference sequence). V lost 3 bases and J lost 6; bases outside the gene matches: 11. CDR3 size: 15 residues.